This passage covers 26 T cell receptor beta chains from one sample sequenced in a study of shared clonotypes between healthy human individuals. The repertoire was sequenced with immunoSEQ multiplex PCR; TCRdb's copy has only in-frame clones and lacks some. In the table there are approximately 1,500,000 clones, 95% to 99% of which are singletons. Specimen: naive CD4+ T cells sorted from blood. This sample's subset: CD45RA+ positively selected. Source of these receptors: a man aged 25 to 45 in good health.

The rearrangement uses TRBV2 and TRBJ1-5, with 9 positions matching TRBD1. Per germline, CDR1 SNHLY and CDR2 FYNNEI. V trimming: 3 bases; J trimming: 4 bases; junction bases outside the gene matches: 7. CDR3 size: 16 residues. In nucleotides, the CDR3 is TGTGCCAGCAGTGACCGAAGGGACAGGGTGAATCAGCCCCAGCATTTT. This sequence encodes CASSDRRDRVNQPQHF.

A remark on this clone: Different DNA sequences within this sample yield the same CDR3. This chain links TRBV5-1 with TRBJ2-4; weak D call: TRBD1 (6 bases). Looked up from germline, CDR1 is SGHRS and CDR2 is YFSETQ. Trimming took 4 bases from V and 0 from J, leaving 11 bases between them. This CDR3 has 15 amino acids. The chain's CDR3 is CASSLGQLAKNIQYF. CDR3 coding DNA: TGCGCCAGCAGCCTAGGACAGTTAGCCAAAAACATTCAGTACTTC.

The chain joins TRBV9 to TRBJ2-7; TRBD1 matches 7 bases. V lost 0 bases to trimming and J lost 4 bases; unmatched junction nucleotides: 4. Germline V lookup: CDR1 SGDLS, CDR2 YYNGEE. This CDR3 spans 14 amino acids. CDR3 region: CASSVAHRGYEQYF. The CDR3 coding sequence is TGTGCCAGCAGCGTAGCTCACAGGGGATACGAGCAGTACTTC.

This chain connects TRBV2 to TRBJ2-7; maybe TRBD2 (6 bases). V shed 3 bases and J shed 3 bases, with 12 bases lying between them. CDR3 length equals 14 residues. Germline V gene lookup returns CDR1 SNHLY and CDR2 FYNNEI. CDR3 protein: CASSEGLFRYEQYF. CDR3 DNA sequence: TGTGCCAGCAGTGAGGGACTCTTTCGCTACGAGCAGTACTTC.

The V call is TRBV14, the J call TRBJ1-1, with D possibly being TRBD1 (5 bases). This CDR3 is 17 amino acids long. The V end lost 3 bases, the J end lost 0 bases, and 17 bases lay between the germline ends. Per germline, CDR1 SGHDN and CDR2 FVKESK. The CDR3 DNA is TGTGCCAGCAGCCACCTAAAAACGGGGGTGATGAACACTGAAGCTTTCTTT. Encoded protein: CASSHLKTGVMNTEAFF.

This clone was seen just once. CDR3 amino acids: CASSFILTGPTFGYEQYF. In DNA form, the CDR3 reads TGTGCCAGCAGTTTTATTTTGACAGGGCCAACCTTTGGCTACGAGCAGTACTTC. This chain joins TRBV28 and TRBJ2-7, with 7 positions matching TRBD1. The germline CDR1 and CDR2 sequences are MDHEN and SYDVKM. The length of the CDR3 is 18 residues. V dropped 3 bases and J dropped 3; count of bases not matched to a gene: 17.

This clone was seen only once. The chain is built from TRBV6-1 and TRBJ1-2; TRBD1 is a possible D gene (6 bases). The CDR3 is 15 amino acids. The ends were cut back, 1 base at V and 4 bases at J, with 13 bases in the middle. The germline CDR1 and CDR2 sequences are MNHNS and SASEGT. In nucleotides, the CDR3 is TGTGCCAGCAGTGAAGGGACAGCAGGTCTCTATGGCTACACCTTC. It is translated as CASSEGTAGLYGYTF.

Notes on this clone: Other DNA sequences in this sample translate to the same CDR3. The rearrangement uses TRBV5-1 and TRBJ2-3; D uncertain. Germline lookup yields CDR1 SGHRS and CDR2 YFSETQ. This CDR3 spans 13 amino acids. V lost 2 bases and J 0 bases, leaving 4 bases between the germline ends. This CDR3 reads CASSFGSTDTQYF. CDR3 DNA sequence: TGCGCCAGCAGCTTCGGGAGCACAGATACGCAGTATTTT. The full variable domain, its missing parts supplied by reference TRBV5-1 and TRBJ2-3, is KAGVTQTPRYLIKTRGQQVTLSCSPISGHRSVSWYQQTPGQGLQFLFEYFSETQRNKGNFPGRFSGRQFSNSRSEMNVSTLELGDSALYLCASSFGSTDTQYFGPGTRLTVL.

This chain joins TRBV10-2 and TRBJ2-4; D is uncertain. The germline V and J ends were trimmed by 3 bases and 6 bases, with 6 bases remaining between them. The CDR3 totals 12 residues. Per the germline V gene, CDR1 is WSHSY and CDR2 is SAAADI. The CDR3, as DNA: TGCGCCAGCAGTGAAATAGGAAACATTCAGTACTTC. It translates to CASSEIGNIQYF.

The rearrangement links TRBV7-9 to TRBJ1-2; no reliable D call. CDR3 size: 13 residues. The germline V and J ends were trimmed by 1 base and 2 bases, with 5 bases remaining between them. The germline gives CDR1 SEHNR, CDR2 FQNEAQ (reference sequence). The CDR3 loop is CASSLGENYGYTF. In nucleotides, the CDR3 is TGTGCCAGCAGCTTAGGGGAAAACTATGGCTACACCTTC. Supplemented by reference TRBV7-9 and TRBJ1-2, the full variable domain reads DTGVSQNPRHKITKRGQNVTFRCDPISEHNRLYWYRQTLGQGPEFLTYFQNEAQLEKSRLLSDRFSAERPKGSFSTLEIQRTEQGDSAMYLCASSLGENYGYTFGSGTRLTVV.

CDR3 nucleotide sequence: TGCGCCAGCGCCCTCCCCAGTACAAACAGGGCAGAAGCTTTCTTT. Translating gives CASALPSTNRAEAFF. The chain links TRBV5-1 to TRBJ1-1; perhaps TRBD1 as D (6 bases). Germline assignment: CDR1 SGHRS and CDR2 YFSETQ. The CDR3 covers 15 residues. The germline V and J ends were trimmed by 7 bases and 8 bases, with 24 bases remaining between them.

The gene calls are TRBV18 and TRBJ2-3, with a possible D match to TRBD2 (5 bases). The CDR3 runs to 15 residues. Germline V gene lookup returns CDR1 KGHSH and CDR2 LQKENI. Trimming left V 3 bases short and J 3 bases short, with 13 bases between. CDR3 DNA sequence: TGTGCCAGCTCACCGCTCGGGGAAGGTACAGATACGCAGTATTTT. Protein sequence: CASSPLGEGTDTQYF.

The rearrangement links TRBV10-3 to TRBJ2-2; D not resolved. The CDR3 runs to 14 residues. V lost 1 base, J lost 2 bases, and 5 bases lay in between. Germline V lookup: CDR1 ENHRY, CDR2 SYGVKD. CDR3 protein: CAISEFTNTGELFF. CDR3 nucleotides: TGTGCCATCAGTGAGTTCACCAACACCGGGGAGCTGTTTTTT.

This chain links TRBV14 with TRBJ2-1; possible D gene TRBD1, 5 bases. V was shortened by 0 bases and J by 4 bases, with 19 bases between the two germline ends. There are 18 residues in the CDR3. Germline CDR1 SGHDN, CDR2 FVKESK. DNA for the CDR3: TGTGCCAGCAGCCAAGATCTAGGGGCCACCCTGCAATACAATGAGCAGTTCTTC. Translated: CASSQDLGATLQYNEQFF.

The chain carries TRBV29-1 and TRBJ2-1, with D unclear. CDR1 and CDR2 from the germline V gene are SQVTM and ANQGSEA. This CDR3 is 16 amino acids long. The germline V and J ends were trimmed by 0 bases and 0 bases, with 12 bases remaining between them. Written as DNA, the CDR3 is TGCAGCGTTGAAGAAGCCCTTTCGAGCTCCTACAATGAGCAGTTCTTC. It yields the protein CSVEEALSSSYNEQFF.

The J gene is TRBJ2-7, the V gene TRBV5-1; 7 bases fit TRBD1. V shed 3 bases, J shed 7 bases, and the junction held 10 bases outside the gene matches. CDR1 SGHRS and CDR2 YFSETQ come from the germline V gene. The CDR3 is 14 amino acids. The CDR3 spells CASSSGTEMWEQYF. The DNA for the CDR3 is TGCGCCAGCAGCTCCGGGACAGAGATGTGGGAGCAGTACTTC. The full variable domain, its missing parts supplied by reference TRBV5-1 and TRBJ2-7, is KAGVTQTPRYLIKTRGQQVTLSCSPISGHRSVSWYQQTPGQGLQFLFEYFSETQRNKGNFPGRFSGRQFSNSRSEMNVSTLELGDSALYLCASSSGTEMWEQYFGPGTRLTVT.

The chain has TRBV4-2 and TRBJ2-7, with D hard to call. V shed 1 base and J shed 3 bases, with 7 bases lying between them. The CDR3 totals 13 residues. Per the germline V gene, CDR1 is LGHNA and CDR2 is YNFKEQ. The CDR3 DNA reads as TGTGCCAGCAGCCAAGGGAGAAGCTACGAGCAGTACTTC. It translates to CASSQGRSYEQYF.

This chain joins TRBV4-2 and TRBJ2-3; TRBD2 aligns across 9 bases. This CDR3 spans 17 amino acids. The ends lost 0 bases at V and 3 bases at J; junction bases unmatched: 7. Looked up from germline, CDR1 is LGHNA and CDR2 is YNFKEQ. CDR3 nucleotides: TGTGCCAGCAGCCAAGATAGAAGGCTAGCGGGAACAGATACGCAGTATTTT. The encoded protein is CASSQDRRLAGTDTQYF.

The rearrangement uses TRBV5-1 and TRBJ2-3; 10 nucleotides agree with TRBD1. V shed 0 bases and J 0 bases; nucleotides not matched to a gene: 10. CDR1 and CDR2 (germline): SGHRS, YFSETQ. This CDR3 spans 19 amino acids. The chain's CDR3 is CASSLGLLTGGESTDTQYF. CDR3 nucleotide sequence: TGCGCCAGCAGCTTGGGGCTTTTGACAGGGGGCGAAAGCACAGATACGCAGTATTTT.

This chain links TRBV4-2 with TRBJ2-7; 7 bases are a match to TRBD2. Germline trimming cut 0 bases from V and 2 bases from J; bases unmatched to any gene: 7. This CDR3 spans 16 amino acids. Germline-derived CDR1 and CDR2 are LGHNA and YNFKEQ. CDR3 amino acids: CASSQEGAGRTYEQYF. DNA of the CDR3: TGTGCCAGCAGCCAAGAGGGAGCGGGGCGGACCTACGAGCAGTACTTC.

The J gene is TRBJ1-5, the V gene TRBV6-1; no clear D gene. The CDR3 is 12 amino acids. Germline V gene lookup returns CDR1 MNHNS and CDR2 SASEGT. V lost 2 bases to trimming and J lost 5 bases, with 4 bases between them. The CDR3 region is CASSERYQPQHF. The CDR3 bases are TGTGCCAGCAGTGAACGTTATCAGCCCCAGCATTTT.

The rearrangement joins TRBV5-1 to TRBJ2-7, with 7 bases fitting TRBD1. The trim removed 2 bases at V and 5 bases at J, leaving 7 bases unmatched. This CDR3 region has 14 residues. The V gene's germline CDR1 is SGHRS and CDR2 YFSETQ. CDR3 nucleotide sequence: TGCGCCAGCAGCTTTAGTAGGGGGCTGGACGAGCAGTACTTC. Translation: CASSFSRGLDEQYF.

V is TRBV29-1 and J is TRBJ1-4; D gene unclear. The CDR3 extends over 12 amino acids. Trimming shortened V by 8 bases and J by 3 bases, and 10 bases separated the two germline ends. Germline V lookup: CDR1 SQVTM, CDR2 ANQGSEA. CDR3 nucleotide sequence: TGCAGCATCGGGAATTCTAATGAAAAACTGTTTTTT. Amino acids: CSIGNSNEKLFF.

This rearrangement joins TRBV7-2 to TRBJ2-1; TRBD2 matches 7 bases. Losses at the gene ends were 3 bases for V and 10 bases for J; bases not matched to a gene: 9. The germline gives CDR1 SGHTA, CDR2 FQGNSA. This CDR3 spans 14 amino acids. Written as DNA, the CDR3 is TGTGCCAGCAGCTTGAGCGGGGCGCCCCAGGAGCAGTTCTTC. It is translated as CASSLSGAPQEQFF. Full variable domain (missing parts from reference TRBV7-2 and TRBJ2-1): GAGVSQSPSNKVTEKGKDVELRCDPISGHTALYWYRQSLGQGLEFLIYFQGNSAPDKSGLPSDRFSAERTGGSVSTLTIQRTQQEDSAVYLCASSLSGAPQEQFFGPGTRLTVL.

This chain joins TRBV14 and TRBJ1-4; a possible D gene is TRBD1 (6 bases). Trimming left V 4 bases short and J 5 bases short, with 17 bases between. The CDR3 runs 16 residues. CDR1 and CDR2 (germline): SGHDN, FVKESK. CDR3 in amino acids: CASSPRDRPRNEKLFF. In nucleotides, the CDR3 is TGTGCCAGCAGCCCGAGAGACAGGCCGAGGAATGAAAAACTGTTTTTT.

Concerning this clone itself: Within the sample, other DNA sequences also encode this same CDR3. The chain links TRBV6-4 to TRBJ1-1; D not resolved. V was clipped by 4 bases and J by 2 bases, with 8 bases between them. Germline CDR1 and CDR2: MRHNA and SNTAGT. CDR3 length equals 13 residues. The chain's CDR3 is CASSVKANTEAFF. The CDR3, as DNA: TGTGCCAGCAGTGTTAAGGCAAACACTGAAGCTTTCTTT.